Listed here are 32 T cell receptor beta chains from one sample, sequenced in a study of T cells after yellow fever vaccination. TCRdb redid the calling of the 5' RACE reads with MiXCR, one entry per CDR3 protein. In the table there are around 360,000 distinct CDR3 sequences, around 10% of which are singletons. The sample here was PBMCs, taken on the day of the first yellow fever vaccination. Receptors were obtained from a man between 18 and 35 years old who received the YFV17D yellow fever vaccine.

This clonotype has more than one count but fewer than ten. The chain employs TRBV12-3 or TRBV12-4 and TRBJ2-2, with 8 bases aligning to TRBD1. The CDR3 covers 16 residues. V was pared by 6 bases and J by 5 bases, with 11 bases of the junction left unmatched. DNA of the CDR3: TGTGCCAGCAGCTACCCCGGACAGGGCGGGACCGGGGAGCTGTTTTTT. Amino acids: CASSYPGQGGTGELFF.

V gene TRBV7-6 combines with J gene TRBJ2-7; the match to TRBD1 covers 9 bases. This CDR3 is built from 15 residues. V shed 5 bases, J shed 5 bases, and the junction held 10 bases outside the gene matches. The germline CDR1 and CDR2 sequences are SGHVS and FNYEAQ. CDR3: CASSPKGQGRDEQYF. CDR3 coding DNA: TGTGCCAGCAGCCCAAAGGGACAGGGTCGGGACGAGCAGTACTTC.

This clonotype has a single count. The chain joins TRBV28 to TRBJ2-3, with D uncertain. Trimming left V 4 bases short and J 0 bases short, with 14 bases between. The CDR3 is made up of 16 amino acids. Germline CDR1 MDHEN, CDR2 SYDVKM. The CDR3 DNA reads TGTGCCAGCAGTTCTTTTATACAATCTAGCACAGATACGCAGTATTTT. Its translation is CASSSFIQSSTDTQYF.

This clonotype has at least ten counts. V usage is TRBV29-1 and J usage is TRBJ1-2; D remains unclear. The germline V gene has CDR1 SQVTM and CDR2 ANQGSEA. This CDR3 has 9 residues. Trimming removed 4 bases from V and 5 bases from J, with 2 bases in between. The CDR3 DNA reads TGCAGCGTTGCGTATGGCTACACCTTC. Translating gives CSVAYGYTF.

This clonotype has at least ten counts. The chain joins TRBV12-3 or TRBV12-4 to TRBJ2-3, with D unclear. V was clipped by 3 bases and J by 6 bases, with 4 bases between them. This CDR3 is built from 11 residues. CDR3 sequence: CASSFFDTQYF. The CDR3 bases are TGTGCCAGCAGTTTTTTTGATACGCAGTATTTT.

The chain uses TRBV30 and TRBJ1-5, with no clear D. This CDR3 contains 13 residues. Germline V gives CDR1 GTSNPN, CDR2 SVGIG (reference sequence). Between the trimmed V and J ends, which lost 5 bases and 2 bases, there was a span of 10 bases. CDR3 sequence reads: CAWAFDGNQPQHF. The CDR3 DNA reads as TGTGCCTGGGCCTTCGACGGCAATCAGCCCCAGCATTTT.

In its sample, this clonotype was seen a few times. The V and J genes are TRBV5-6 and TRBJ2-5; 7 bases are shared with TRBD2. The CDR3 has 17 amino acids. Germline assignment: CDR1 SGHDT and CDR2 YYEEEE. Trimming cost V 3 bases and J 2 bases; bases outside gene matches: 13. The DNA of the CDR3 is TGTGCCAGCAGCTGGTTGGGATTAGCGGGCGGACAAGAGACCCAGTACTTC. It translates to CASSWLGLAGGQETQYF. The variable domain in full, with the rest retrieved from reference TRBV5-6 and TRBJ2-5, is DAGVTQSPTHLIKTRGQQVTLRCSPKSGHDTVSWYQQALGQGPQFIFQYYEEEERQRGNFPDRFSGHQFPNYSSELNVNALLLGDSALYLCASSWLGLAGGQETQYFGPGTRLLVL.

CDR3 region: CASSVPLRGSDEQYF. CDR3 bases: TGCGCCAGCAGCGTCCCTTTGCGGGGGTCGGACGAGCAGTACTTC. This chain connects TRBV5-1 to TRBJ2-7; the match to TRBD2 covers 7 bases. The CDR3 is made up of 15 amino acids. The germline CDR1 and CDR2 sequences are SGHRS and YFSETQ. With V trimmed by 4 bases and J by 5 bases, 12 bases remained unmatched.

In its sample, this clonotype was seen a few times. This sequence joins TRBV29-1 and TRBJ2-5; tentatively, D is TRBD1 (5 bases). The CDR3 length is 12 residues. Trimming left V 5 bases short and J 0 bases short, with 7 bases between. Germline values: CDR1 SQVTM, CDR2 ANQGSEA. CDR3 sequence: CSVLTDQETQYF. The DNA for the CDR3 is TGCAGCGTTTTGACAGACCAAGAGACCCAGTACTTC.

In its sample, this clonotype was seen a few times. The chain carries TRBV5-1 and TRBJ2-3, with D unresolved. Germline V gene data show CDR1 as SGHRS and CDR2 as YFSETQ. CDR3 length: 14 residues. V shed 0 bases and J shed 6 bases, with 11 bases lying between them. The DNA of the CDR3 is TGCGCCAGCAGCTTGGCGATGTCACGGGATACGCAGTATTTT. Protein sequence: CASSLAMSRDTQYF.

The chain joins TRBV12-3 or TRBV12-4 to TRBJ1-1; D not certain. With 4 bases removed from V and 2 bases from J, the gap between germline ends came to 17 bases. This CDR3 spans 16 amino acids. In DNA form, the CDR3 reads TGTGCCAGCAGTTCCCCAAGTAGTGGTGGCAACACTGAAGCTTTCTTT. Its translation: CASSSPSSGGNTEAFF.

The V and J genes are TRBV2 and TRBJ2-2; the D gene is possibly TRBD2 (5 bases). The CDR3 has 15 amino acids. With 5 bases removed from V and 6 bases from J, the gap between germline ends came to 16 bases. From germline, CDR1 is SNHLY and CDR2 FYNNEI. The CDR3 reads CASSSPSSMAGELFF. The CDR3, as DNA: TGTGCCAGCAGTTCCCCTAGCAGCATGGCCGGGGAGCTGTTTTTT.

This clonotype showed up just a few times. CDR3 residues: CASSLGDRGRGYTF. DNA for the CDR3: TGTGCCAGCAGTTTAGGGGACAGGGGGCGTGGCTACACCTTC. The chain uses TRBV12-3 or TRBV12-4 and TRBJ1-2, with 12 bases identical to TRBD1. There are 14 residues in the CDR3. V lost 1 base, J lost 7 bases, and 1 base stayed unmatched.

The V call is TRBV7-2, the J call TRBJ2-1, with 8 bases matching TRBD2. V shed 5 bases, J shed 8 bases, and the junction held 11 bases outside the gene matches. In germline, CDR1 is SGHTA, CDR2 FQGNSA. CDR3 size: 15 residues. In DNA form, the CDR3 reads TGTGCCAGCAGCCCCTATACCGGACTAGCCGATGAGCAGTTCTTC. Translating it yields CASSPYTGLADEQFF.

The chain couples TRBV18 to TRBJ1-1; D is unresolved. This CDR3 is 13 amino acids long. V shed 5 bases and J shed 1 base, with 8 bases lying between them. Germline CDR1 and CDR2: KGHSH and LQKENI. Written as DNA, the CDR3 is TGTGCCAGCTCAGTTTCGGAGAACACTGAAGCTTTCTTT. Its protein is CASSVSENTEAFF.

V usage is TRBV24-1 and J usage is TRBJ1-1; D is possibly TRBD1 (5 bases). Trimming left V 2 bases short and J 5 bases short, with 14 bases between. The CDR3 has 15 amino acids. Germline V gene data show CDR1 as KGHDR and CDR2 as SFDVKD. CDR3 sequence (DNA): TGTGCCACCAGTGATTCTAGACGGGGGTGGACTGAAGCTTTCTTT. It yields the protein CATSDSRRGWTEAFF.

This clonotype was found a few times. The rearrangement uses TRBV19 and TRBJ1-5; D call uncertain. CDR1 and CDR2 (germline): LNHDA, SQIVND (reference sequence). CDR3 length: 14 amino acids. V was pared by 9 bases and J by 0 bases, with 12 bases between. This CDR3 is CASRFGISNQPQHF. The CDR3 bases are TGTGCCAGCCGTTTCGGGATTAGCAATCAGCCCCAGCATTTT.

This clonotype appeared many times. The rearrangement joins TRBV6-1 to TRBJ1-1; TRBD1 matches at 9 bases. Germline assignment: CDR1 MNHNS and CDR2 SASEGT. Losses at the gene ends were 6 bases for V and 5 bases for J; bases not matched to a gene: 7. This CDR3 has 14 amino acids. The CDR3 DNA reads as TGTGCCAGCAGATCACAGGGGGCGCTTACTGAAGCTTTCTTT. Translation: CASRSQGALTEAFF.

This chain joins TRBV3-1 and TRBJ1-2; TRBD1 matches at 7 bases. V trimming: 5 bases; J trimming: 6 bases; junction bases outside the gene matches: 9. CDR1 is LGHDT, CDR2 YNNKEL, per germline (reference sequence). This CDR3 comprises 14 residues. The CDR3 nucleotides are TGTGCCAGCAGCTTTAGGACAGGCGGCCATGGCTACACCTTC. It translates to CASSFRTGGHGYTF.

This clonotype was detected a few times. The V and J genes are TRBV28 and TRBJ1-5; D is perhaps TRBD1 (5 bases). There are 16 residues in the CDR3. The germline CDR1 and CDR2 sequences are MDHEN and SYDVKM. V lost 2 bases and J 2 bases, leaving 13 bases between the germline ends. The CDR3 sequence is CASSLRAGMGNQPQHF. The CDR3 bases are TGTGCCAGCAGTTTAAGGGCAGGGATGGGCAATCAGCCCCAGCATTTT.

This clonotype has only a few counts. This chain uses TRBV5-1 with TRBJ2-2; D remains ambiguous. Between the trimmed V and J ends, which lost 0 bases and 2 bases, there was a span of 8 bases. Germline V gene lookup returns CDR1 SGHRS and CDR2 YFSETQ. The length of the CDR3 is 15 residues. The CDR3 bases are TGCGCCAGCAGCTTGGGTCCAACAAACACCGGGGAGCTGTTTTTT. Protein sequence: CASSLGPTNTGELFF.

Many counts were recorded for this clonotype. The chain couples TRBV7-2 to TRBJ1-2, with TRBD1 identical over 7 bases. This CDR3 spans 12 amino acids. With V trimmed by 1 base and J by 7 bases, 0 bases remained unmatched. Germline CDR1 and CDR2: SGHTA and FQGNSA. The CDR3 spells CASSLDRGGYTF. The CDR3 bases are TGTGCCAGCAGCTTAGACAGGGGTGGCTACACCTTC.

This clonotype has a count of ten or more. The rearrangement uses TRBV11-2 and TRBJ2-5; D call uncertain. The CDR3 contains 16 residues. V was clipped by 1 base and J by 5 bases, with 17 bases between them. Germline lookup yields CDR1 SGHAT and CDR2 FQNNGV. The CDR3, as DNA: TGTGCCAGCAGCTTAGCCCCCCAGTGGTTAGGGGAGACCCAGTACTTC. This translates into CASSLAPQWLGETQYF.

V usage is TRBV5-5 and J usage is TRBJ2-2; D is undetermined. CDR1 SGHKS and CDR2 YYEKEE come from the germline V gene (reference sequence). This CDR3 is built from 13 residues. V was clipped by 3 bases and J by 7 bases, with 10 bases between them. CDR3 coding DNA: TGTGCCAGCAGCTCTTGGGGAAGCGGGGAGCTGTTTTTT. It codes for CASSSWGSGELFF.

The V and J genes are TRBV6-5 and TRBJ2-3; D possibly uses TRBD1 or TRBD2 (5 bases each). The CDR3 covers 16 residues. Germline values: CDR1 MNHEY, CDR2 SVGAGI. V lost 0 bases and J lost 6, with 16 bases in between. In nucleotides, the CDR3 is TGTGCCAGCAGTTACTCTGGGACCACGGTTGGGGATACGCAGTATTTT. It encodes CASSYSGTTVGDTQYF.

This clonotype was seen a handful of times. The chain couples TRBV7-2 to TRBJ2-3; 9 bases align to TRBD2. The germline gives CDR1 SGHTA, CDR2 FQGNSA. The CDR3 sequence is 16 residues long. J lost 2 bases, V lost 4 bases, and 7 bases had no gene match. The DNA of the CDR3 is TGTGCCAGCAGCTCAGGCCCTAGCGGGGTCACAGATACGCAGTATTTT. It codes for CASSSGPSGVTDTQYF.

This chain links TRBV10-2 with TRBJ2-2, with TRBD2 matching over 8 bases. The CDR3 length is 17 residues. Germline V gives CDR1 WSHSY, CDR2 SAAADI. The V gene end was trimmed by 0 bases and the J gene end by 4 bases; junction bases not matched to a gene: 7. The CDR3 loop reads CASSESLRGVLTGELFF. DNA for the CDR3: TGCGCCAGCAGTGAGTCGTTGCGGGGGGTTCTCACCGGGGAGCTGTTTTTT.

This clonotype showed up just a few times. V usage is TRBV6-1 and J usage is TRBJ2-6; possibly TRBD2 for D (5 bases). The germline CDR1 and CDR2 sequences are MNHNS and SASEGT. The ends were cut back, 4 bases at V and 0 bases at J, with 10 bases in the middle. The CDR3 spans 16 residues. The CDR3 coding sequence is TGTGCCAGCAGTGCGGGGTTTCCCTCTGGGGCCAACGTCCTGACTTTC. Protein sequence: CASSAGFPSGANVLTF.

This clonotype has a count of ten or more. The chain carries TRBV5-8 and TRBJ2-1; D assignment may be TRBD1 or TRBD2 (6 bases each). There are 15 residues in the CDR3. Germline V gives CDR1 SGHTS, CDR2 YDEGEE. With 7 bases removed from V and 0 bases from J, the gap between germline ends came to 14 bases. Here the CDR3 DNA reads TGTGCCAGCGGGGGGCCGGACAGCTCCTACAATGAGCAGTTCTTC. It encodes CASGGPDSSYNEQFF.

There are a few counts of this clonotype. This chain links TRBV7-3 with TRBJ1-1; D may be TRBD1 (6 bases). From germline, CDR1 is SGHTA and CDR2 FQGTGA. Deletions cut 3 bases from V and 1 base from J, with 18 bases between. The CDR3 contains 17 residues. The CDR3 DNA reads TGTGCCAGCAGCTTCCCAAGAGAGACAGGAGGGAACACTGAAGCTTTCTTT. Amino acid sequence: CASSFPRETGGNTEAFF. Using reference TRBV7-3 and TRBJ1-1 for the parts outside the CDR3, the full variable domain is GAGVSQTPSNKVTEKGKYVELRCDPISGHTALYWYRQSLGQGPEFLIYFQGTGAADDSGLPNDRFFAVRPEGSVSTLKIQRTERGDSAVYLCASSFPRETGGNTEAFFGQGTRLTVV.

This clonotype showed up just a few times. V and J are TRBV6-1 and TRBJ1-1; D is undetermined. CDR1 and CDR2 (germline): MNHNS, SASEGT. The CDR3 contains 12 residues. Trimming removed 3 bases at V and 5 bases at J, with 7 bases between. CDR3 bases: TGTGCCAGCAGTGATATCTGGACTGAAGCTTTCTTT. Translation gives CASSDIWTEAFF.

This clonotype was seen only a few times. CDR3 DNA: TGTGCCACCAGTGACCCTGGGGGGGTCAATGAGCAGTTCTTC. It codes for CATSDPGGVNEQFF. J is TRBJ2-1 and V is TRBV24-1, with 7 nucleotides matching TRBD2. CDR1 is KGHDR and CDR2 is SFDVKD in the germline V gene. Trimming took 4 bases from V and 6 from J; bases not matched to a gene: 5. The CDR3 contains 14 residues.